The T cell receptor (beta chain) described here comes from a study of T cells in Graves' hyperthyroidism and ophthalmopathy. Study-level results: A model built on 13 V-J features separated ophthalmopathy from stable hyperthyroidism.

This clonotype was observed at least ten times. No antigen is known for it. Uncontrolled infection, other autoimmune disease, pregnancy or lactation led to exclusion. Template material for amplifying TCR beta CDR3 regions consisted of RNA transcripts. Researchers ran a first-round RT-PCR on the TCR CDR3 using the HTBI primer set. TCRdb independently ran MiXCR on the multiplex PCR reads; one entry per CDR3 protein. The data show more than 550,000 distinct CDR3 sequences, about 19% seen once. The germline gives CDR1 SGHAT, CDR2 FQDESV (reference sequence). CDR3 length equals 15 residues. V lost 4 bases to trimming and J lost 0 bases, with 10 bases between them.

V is TRBV11-1 and J is TRBJ1-5; D remains ambiguous. Sequenced: blood. This TCR derives from a woman between 50 and 59 years old with Graves' hyperthyroidism that later progressed to Graves' ophthalmopathy. The CDR3 protein is CASSSGYYSNQPQHF. The CDR3, as DNA: TGTGCCAGCAGCTCGGGGTACTATAGCAATCAGCCCCAGCATTTT.